This T cell receptor (beta chain) was recorded in a study of technical replicates of blood from a few donors. Deletions cut 0 bases from V and 2 bases from J, with 9 bases between. Germline V gene sequence: CDR1 LGHNA, CDR2 YNFKEQ. The CDR3 runs 15 residues. Profiled with immunoSEQ multiplex PCR; TCRdb holds only in-frame clones, not every one. Among 98,000 or so clones listed, 95% were seen once. What was sequenced was T cells isolated from PBMCs. The chain carries TRBV4-2 and TRBJ2-3; TRBD2 is a possible D gene (6 bases). The source is a human donor in good health. The CDR3 is CASSQESGLTDTQYF. CDR3 DNA sequence: TGTGCCAGCAGCCAAGAAAGCGGGCTCACAGATACGCAGTATTTT.